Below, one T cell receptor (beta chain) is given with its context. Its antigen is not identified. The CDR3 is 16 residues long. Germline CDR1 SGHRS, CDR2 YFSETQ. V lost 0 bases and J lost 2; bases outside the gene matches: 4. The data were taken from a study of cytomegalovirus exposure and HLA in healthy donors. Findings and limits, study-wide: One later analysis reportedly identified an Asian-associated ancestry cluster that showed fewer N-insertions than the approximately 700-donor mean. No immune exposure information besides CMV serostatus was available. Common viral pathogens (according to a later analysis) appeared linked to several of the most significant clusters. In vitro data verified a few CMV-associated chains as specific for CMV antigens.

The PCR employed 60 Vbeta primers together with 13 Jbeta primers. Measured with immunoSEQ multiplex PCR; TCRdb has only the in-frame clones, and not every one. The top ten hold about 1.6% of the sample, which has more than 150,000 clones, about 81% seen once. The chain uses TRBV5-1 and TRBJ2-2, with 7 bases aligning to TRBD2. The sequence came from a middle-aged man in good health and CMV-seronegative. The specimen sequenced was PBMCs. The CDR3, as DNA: TGCGCCAGCAGCTTGGCCAGCGGGGTTAACACCGGGGAGCTGTTTTTT. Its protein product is CASSLASGVNTGELFF.